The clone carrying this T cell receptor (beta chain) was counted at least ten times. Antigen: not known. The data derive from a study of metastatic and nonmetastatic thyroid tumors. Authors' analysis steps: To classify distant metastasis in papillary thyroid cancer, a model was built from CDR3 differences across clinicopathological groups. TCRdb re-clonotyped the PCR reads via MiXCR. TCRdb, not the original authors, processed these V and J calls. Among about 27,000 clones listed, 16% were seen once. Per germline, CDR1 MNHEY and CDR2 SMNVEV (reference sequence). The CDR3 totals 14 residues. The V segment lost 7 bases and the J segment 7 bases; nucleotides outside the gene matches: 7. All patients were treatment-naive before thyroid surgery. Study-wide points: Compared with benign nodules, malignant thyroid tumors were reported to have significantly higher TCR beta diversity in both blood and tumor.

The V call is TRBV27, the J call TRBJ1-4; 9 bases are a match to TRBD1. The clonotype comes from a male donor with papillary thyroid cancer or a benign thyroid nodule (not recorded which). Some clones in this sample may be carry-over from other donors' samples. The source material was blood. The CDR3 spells CASTITGGSEKLFF. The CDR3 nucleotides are TGTGCCAGCACCATCACAGGGGGCTCTGAAAAACTGTTTTTT. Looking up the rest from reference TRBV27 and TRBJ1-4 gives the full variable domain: EAQVTQNPRYLITVTGKKLTVTCSQNMNHEYMSWYRQDPGLGLRQIYYSMNVEVTDKGDVPEGYKVSRKEKRNFPLILESPSPNQTSLYFCASTITGGSEKLFFGSGTQLSVL.